Presented here are 22 T cell receptor beta chains from one specimen sequenced in a study of blood T cell repertoires in COVID-19. Generated by immunoSEQ multiplex PCR, the TCRdb table keeps only in-frame clones and is missing some. The repertoire holds tens of thousands of clones, with 87% as singletons. The specimen was peripheral blood. These receptors originate from a woman aged 50 to 60 with active or convalescent COVID-19.

This clone was observed a handful of times. The genes are TRBV7-2 and TRBJ1-5; D perhaps matches TRBD1 (6 bases). This CDR3 is 16 amino acids long. V was shortened by 0 bases and J by 6 bases, with 15 bases between the two germline ends. Germline V gene sequence: CDR1 SGHTA, CDR2 FQGNSA. The CDR3 nucleotides read TGTGCCAGCAGCTTAGCGCGACAGGCTCGGGGTCAGCCCCAGCATTTT. Encoded protein: CASSLARQARGQPQHF.

The J gene is TRBJ2-3, the V gene TRBV29-1, with D possibly matching TRBD1 (6 bases). Germline CDR1 reads SQVTM; CDR2 reads ANQGSEA. The CDR3 contains 13 residues. Trimming stripped 3 bases from V and 4 bases from J, with 11 bases between. CDR3 loop: CSVDSRGPDTQYF. In DNA, the CDR3 is TGCAGCGTTGATTCCAGGGGCCCAGATACGCAGTATTTT.

The chain combines TRBV13 with TRBJ1-2; weak D call: TRBD1 (6 bases). Germline V gene lookup returns CDR1 PRHDT and CDR2 FYEKMQ (reference sequence). This CDR3 comprises 14 residues. Trimming shortened V by 5 bases and J by 6 bases, and 16 bases separated the two germline ends. The CDR3 reads CASSPGVGADGYTF. The DNA for the CDR3 is TGTGCCAGCAGCCCCGGGGTGGGGGCAGATGGCTACACCTTC.

The chain recombines TRBV5-4 with TRBJ2-3; 15 nucleotides agree with TRBD2. Unmatched junction bases numbered 8, after V lost 4 bases and J lost 5 bases. Germline CDR1 and CDR2: SGHNT and YYREEE (reference sequence). The CDR3 runs 17 residues. The DNA of the CDR3 is TGTGCCAGCAGCCCGGGACTAGCGGGGGGCGTGGGAGATACGCAGTATTTT. Translating it yields CASSPGLAGGVGDTQYF.

The V gene is TRBV4-3, the J gene TRBJ2-3, with TRBD2 matching 10 bases. Germline V gene lookup returns CDR1 LGHNA and CDR2 YSLEER. This CDR3 spans 18 amino acids. After removal of 5 bases from V and 3 bases from J, the junction contained 14 bases not matched to a gene. The CDR3 DNA is TGCGCCAGCAGCACATCCCTTCAAACTAGCGGGGATACAGATACGCAGTATTTT. This gives the protein CASSTSLQTSGDTDTQYF.

This sequence joins TRBV7-9 and TRBJ1-1; D might be TRBD1 (6 bases). Germline V gene data show CDR1 as SEHNR and CDR2 as FQNEAQ (reference sequence). There are 17 residues in the CDR3. The V gene lost 4 bases and the J gene lost 3 bases, with 21 bases spanning the gap. In DNA form, the CDR3 reads TGTGCCAGCAGCTCTCTCCAAAGGGGGGGAAGATACACTGAAGCTTTCTTT. This encodes CASSSLQRGGRYTEAFF.

The chain uses TRBV19 and TRBJ2-3; TRBD2 is a possible D gene (6 bases). Trimming removed 3 bases from V and 2 bases from J, with 15 bases in between. The CDR3 is 16 residues long. Germline V CDR1 and CDR2: LNHDA, SQIVND (reference sequence). DNA of the CDR3: TGTGCCAGTAGTATTCTGGCTAGCGAGCCCACAGATACGCAGTATTTT. This codes for CASSILASEPTDTQYF.

The J gene is TRBJ2-5, the V gene TRBV5-1; 10 nucleotides align to TRBD1. CDR1 and CDR2 from the germline V gene are SGHRS and YFSETQ. The ends lost 3 bases at V and 2 bases at J; junction bases unmatched: 4. The CDR3 is made up of 15 amino acids. CDR3 amino acids: CASSSGQGWQETQYF. CDR3 DNA sequence: TGCGCCAGCAGCTCGGGACAGGGGTGGCAAGAGACCCAGTACTTC.

The V call is TRBV7-3, the J call TRBJ2-3; the D is unclear. Germline CDR1 reads SGHTA; CDR2 reads FQGTGA. V lost 5 bases and J lost 4, with 13 bases in between. This CDR3 contains 14 residues. This CDR3 is CASSPTRVADTQYF. CDR3 in DNA: TGTGCCAGCAGCCCGACCCGGGTGGCAGATACGCAGTATTTT.

The rearrangement links TRBV7-8 to TRBJ1-4, with 12 bases matching TRBD1. This CDR3 comprises 16 residues. The V gene end was trimmed by 7 bases and the J gene end by 7 bases; junction bases not matched to a gene: 10. Germline CDR1 reads SGHVS; CDR2 reads FQNEAQ. The DNA for the CDR3 is TGTGCCAGCAACTCTTTCGTGGGACAGGGGGCTGAAAAACTGTTTTTT. This encodes CASNSFVGQGAEKLFF.

The chain uses TRBV18 and TRBJ1-1, with TRBD1 matching 9 bases. The CDR3 covers 14 residues. From germline, CDR1 is KGHSH and CDR2 LQKENI. The V gene end was trimmed by 3 bases and the J gene end by 5 bases; junction bases not matched to a gene: 4. CDR3 region: CASSPGTGSTEAFF. CDR3 DNA: TGTGCCAGCTCACCGGGGACAGGGAGTACTGAAGCTTTCTTT.

The gene calls are TRBV6-2 or TRBV6-3 and TRBJ2-3; TRBD2 agrees at 8 bases. CDR3 length: 17 amino acids. CDR1 is MNHEY, CDR2 SVGEGT, per germline. V shed 2 bases and J 0 bases; nucleotides not matched to a gene: 7. The CDR3 here is CASSYPIAGPSTDTQYF. The CDR3 DNA reads as TGTGCCAGCAGTTACCCCATAGCGGGGCCTAGCACAGATACGCAGTATTTT.

This chain joins TRBV6-4 and TRBJ1-3; D is unclear. Looked up from germline, CDR1 is MRHNA and CDR2 is SNTAGT. This CDR3 spans 15 amino acids. Trimming took 4 bases from V and 0 from J, leaving 10 bases between them. DNA for the CDR3: TGTGCCAGCAGTGCAACGAGAGGCTCTGGAAACACCATATATTTT. Translated, it gives CASSATRGSGNTIYF.

CDR3 bases: TGTGCCTGGACGGGACAGGGGGATCAGCCCCAGCATTTT. Translated, it gives CAWTGQGDQPQHF. This chain links TRBV30 with TRBJ1-5, with 11 bases aligning to TRBD1. V was clipped by 4 bases and J by 5 bases; unmatched bases: 1. Germline V gives CDR1 GTSNPN, CDR2 SVGIG (reference sequence). The CDR3 is 13 residues long.

V gene TRBV2 combines with J gene TRBJ2-1, with 12 bases matching TRBD2. V shed 7 bases and J 5 bases; nucleotides not matched to a gene: 9. The CDR3 covers 16 residues. Germline lookup yields CDR1 SNHLY and CDR2 FYNNEI. CDR3 in amino acids: CASTQPGLAGNNEQFF. The DNA of the CDR3 is TGTGCCAGCACCCAACCCGGACTAGCGGGGAACAATGAGCAGTTCTTC.

The chain uses TRBV27 and TRBJ1-1, with 12 nucleotides matching TRBD1. The CDR3 is 17 residues long. V lost 5 bases, J lost 3 bases, and 10 bases stayed unmatched. Germline V gene data show CDR1 as MNHEY and CDR2 as SMNVEV (reference sequence). In DNA form, the CDR3 reads TGTGCCAGCAGTCCAGGGACAGGGGGCTTTGGTTACACTGAAGCTTTCTTT. Protein: CASSPGTGGFGYTEAFF.

The chain combines TRBV29-1 with TRBJ2-1, with 14 bases fitting TRBD2. Germline-derived CDR1 and CDR2 are SQVTM and ANQGSEA. V shed 6 bases, J shed 4 bases, and the junction held 2 bases outside the gene matches. The CDR3 has 14 amino acids. Here the CDR3 DNA reads TGCAGCGTGACTAGCGGGGGGGCGTACAATGAGCAGTTCTTC. As protein: CSVTSGGAYNEQFF.

The chain joins TRBV7-2 to TRBJ1-2; 7 positions agree with TRBD1. The V segment lost 1 base and the J segment 5 bases; nucleotides outside the gene matches: 7. Germline-derived CDR1 and CDR2 are SGHTA and FQGNSA. This CDR3 comprises 15 residues. The DNA for the CDR3 is TGTGCCAGCAGCTTAGAGGGCAGGGGGAGGTATGGCTACACCTTC. This codes for CASSLEGRGRYGYTF.

J is TRBJ2-2 and V is TRBV14, with D unclear. V lost 4 bases to trimming and J lost 3 bases, with 6 bases between them. The CDR3 is made up of 13 amino acids. CDR1 is SGHDN and CDR2 is FVKESK in the germline V gene. The CDR3 DNA reads as TGTGCCAGCAGCCCCAGCGACACCGGGGAGCTGTTTTTT. It specifies CASSPSDTGELFF.

This rearrangement joins TRBV30 to TRBJ2-5; D gene uncertain. Trimming stripped 2 bases from V and 9 bases from J, with 16 bases between. Germline V CDR1 and CDR2: GTSNPN, SVGIG (reference sequence). CDR3 length: 13 amino acids. CDR3 sequence: CAWSLDSPEPQYF. DNA of the CDR3: TGTGCCTGGAGTCTAGACTCCCCTGAACCCCAGTACTTC.

The chain is built from TRBV19 and TRBJ2-7; 7 bases fit TRBD1. V trimming: 3 bases; J trimming: 4 bases; junction bases outside the gene matches: 0. The CDR3 spans 12 residues. Germline-derived CDR1 and CDR2 are LNHDA and SQIVND (reference sequence). DNA for the CDR3: TGTGCCAGTAGTATGGGACAGTACGAGCAGTACTTC. It yields the protein CASSMGQYEQYF.

This clone has a single count. This chain's CDR3 is CASSSSGQGTEAFF. The CDR3 DNA follows: TGTGCCAGCAGCTCCAGCGGACAGGGAACTGAAGCTTTCTTT. The genes are TRBV9 and TRBJ1-1; 8 bases are shared with TRBD1. The V gene end was trimmed by 4 bases and the J gene end by 5 bases; junction bases not matched to a gene: 7. This CDR3 is built from 14 residues. The V gene's germline CDR1 is SGDLS and CDR2 YYNGEE.